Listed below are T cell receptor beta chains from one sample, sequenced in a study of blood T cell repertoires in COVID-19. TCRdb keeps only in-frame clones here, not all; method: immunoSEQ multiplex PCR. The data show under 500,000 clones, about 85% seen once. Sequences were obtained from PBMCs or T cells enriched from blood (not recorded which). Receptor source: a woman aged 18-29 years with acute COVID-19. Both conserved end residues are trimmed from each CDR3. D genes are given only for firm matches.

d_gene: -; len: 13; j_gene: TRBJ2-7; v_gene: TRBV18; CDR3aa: ASSPVGVATYEQY
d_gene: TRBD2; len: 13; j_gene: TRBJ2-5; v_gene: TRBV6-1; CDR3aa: ASSEEAGTQETQY
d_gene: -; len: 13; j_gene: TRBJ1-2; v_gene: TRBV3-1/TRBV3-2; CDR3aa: ASSQEQVSNYGYT
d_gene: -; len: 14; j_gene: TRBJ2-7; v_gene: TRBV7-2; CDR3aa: ASSLRGKNRVHEQY
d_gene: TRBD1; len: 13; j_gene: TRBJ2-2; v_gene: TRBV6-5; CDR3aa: ASSTPTGESGELF
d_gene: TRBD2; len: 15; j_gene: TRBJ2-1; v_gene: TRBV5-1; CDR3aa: ASSPPGWREGPNEQF
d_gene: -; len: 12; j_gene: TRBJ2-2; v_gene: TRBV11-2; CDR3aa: ASSYQGLTGELF
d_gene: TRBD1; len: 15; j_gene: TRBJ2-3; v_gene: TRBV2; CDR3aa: ASSSRPRDRGRDTQY
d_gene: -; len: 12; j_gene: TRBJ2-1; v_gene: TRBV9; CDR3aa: ASSSLGGGNEQF
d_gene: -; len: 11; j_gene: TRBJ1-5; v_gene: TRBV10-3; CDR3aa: AITSGVNQPQH
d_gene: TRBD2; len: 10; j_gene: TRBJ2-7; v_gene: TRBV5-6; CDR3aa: ATGRLSYEQY
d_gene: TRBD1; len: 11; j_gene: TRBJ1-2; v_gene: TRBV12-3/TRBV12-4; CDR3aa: ASSEDRPRGYT
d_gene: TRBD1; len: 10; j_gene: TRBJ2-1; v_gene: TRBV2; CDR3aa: AGTGWYNEQF
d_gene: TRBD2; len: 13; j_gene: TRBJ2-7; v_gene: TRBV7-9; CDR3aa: ASSYSTSGFYEQY
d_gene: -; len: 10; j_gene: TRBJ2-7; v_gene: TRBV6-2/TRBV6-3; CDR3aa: ASSYEYYEQY
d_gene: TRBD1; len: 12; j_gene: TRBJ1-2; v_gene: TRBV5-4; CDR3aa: ASSIRDRGGGYT
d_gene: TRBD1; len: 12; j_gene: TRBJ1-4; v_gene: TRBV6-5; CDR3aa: ASSYHADREKLF
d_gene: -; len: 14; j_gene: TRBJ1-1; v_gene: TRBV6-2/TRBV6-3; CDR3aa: ASSNRDTYPHTEAF
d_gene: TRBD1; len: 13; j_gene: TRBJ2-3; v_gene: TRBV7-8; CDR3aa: ASSKNRGPTDTQY
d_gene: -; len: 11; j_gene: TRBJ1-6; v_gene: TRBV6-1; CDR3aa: ASSDPRNSPLH
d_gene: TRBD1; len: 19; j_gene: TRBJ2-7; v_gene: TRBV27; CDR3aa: ASSFLFTRTGGNYATYEQY
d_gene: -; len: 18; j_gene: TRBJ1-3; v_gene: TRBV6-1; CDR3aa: ASSEGNTRQTTRSGNTIY
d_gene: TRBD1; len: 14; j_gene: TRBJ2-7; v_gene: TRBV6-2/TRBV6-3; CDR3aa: ASSYPRDRAYYEQY
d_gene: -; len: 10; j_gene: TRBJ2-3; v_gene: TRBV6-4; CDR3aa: ASSSQVPMQY
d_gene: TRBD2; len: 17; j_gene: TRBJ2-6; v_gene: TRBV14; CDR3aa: ASSHAWAGGVSGANVLT
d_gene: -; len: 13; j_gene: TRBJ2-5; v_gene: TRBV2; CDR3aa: ASSFIVRPRETQY
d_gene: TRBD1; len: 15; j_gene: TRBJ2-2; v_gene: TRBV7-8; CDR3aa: ASSLGKGARGTGELF
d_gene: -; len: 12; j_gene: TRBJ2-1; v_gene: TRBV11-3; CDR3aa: ASSLDSRHNEQF
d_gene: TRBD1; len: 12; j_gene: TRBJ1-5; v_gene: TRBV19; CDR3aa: ASSLTGRNQPQH
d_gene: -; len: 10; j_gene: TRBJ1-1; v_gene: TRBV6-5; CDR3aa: ASSLNRGEAF
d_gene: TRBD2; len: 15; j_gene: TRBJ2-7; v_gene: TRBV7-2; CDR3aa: ASSLDIGRTLFYEQY
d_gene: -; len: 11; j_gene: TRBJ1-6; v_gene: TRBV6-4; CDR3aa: ASSDFSGSPLH
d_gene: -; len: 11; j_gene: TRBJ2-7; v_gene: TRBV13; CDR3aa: ASRRLLSYEQY
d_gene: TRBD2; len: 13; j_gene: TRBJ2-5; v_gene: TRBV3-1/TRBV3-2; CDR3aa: ASSQVSGSGETQY
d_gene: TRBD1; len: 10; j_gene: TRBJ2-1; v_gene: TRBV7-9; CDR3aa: ASSSTGLEQF
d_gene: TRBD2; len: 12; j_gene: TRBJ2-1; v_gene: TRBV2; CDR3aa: ASNLAGGGNEQF
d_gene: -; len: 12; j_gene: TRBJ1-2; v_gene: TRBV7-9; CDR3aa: ASIRGGGIYGYT
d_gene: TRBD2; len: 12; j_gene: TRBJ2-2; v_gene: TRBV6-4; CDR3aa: ASGTSGSTGELF
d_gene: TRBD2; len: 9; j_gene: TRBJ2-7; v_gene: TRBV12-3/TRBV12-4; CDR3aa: ASGTNYEQY
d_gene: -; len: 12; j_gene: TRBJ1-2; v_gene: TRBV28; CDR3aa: ASTLRPSVGGYT
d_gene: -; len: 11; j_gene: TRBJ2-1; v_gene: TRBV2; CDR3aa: ASSPEQVNEQF
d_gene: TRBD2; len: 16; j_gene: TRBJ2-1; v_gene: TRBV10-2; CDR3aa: ASSQGLAGGSSYNEQF
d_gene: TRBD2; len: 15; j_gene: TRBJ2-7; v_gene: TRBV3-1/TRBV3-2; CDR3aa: ASSQRTSGGNTYEQY
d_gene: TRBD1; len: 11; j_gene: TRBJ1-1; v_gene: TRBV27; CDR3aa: ASSLYRGTEAF
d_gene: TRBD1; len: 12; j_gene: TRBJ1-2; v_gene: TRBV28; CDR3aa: ASSSTGGAYGYT
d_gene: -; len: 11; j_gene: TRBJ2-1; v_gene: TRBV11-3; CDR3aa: ASSLDLLAEQF
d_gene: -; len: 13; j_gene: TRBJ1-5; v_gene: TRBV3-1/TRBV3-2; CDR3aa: ASSYGVGSNQPQH
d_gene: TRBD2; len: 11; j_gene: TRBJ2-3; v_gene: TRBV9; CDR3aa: ASSVGDYRRQY
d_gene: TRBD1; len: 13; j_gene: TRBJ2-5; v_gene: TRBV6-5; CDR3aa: ASSRTGTTSETQY